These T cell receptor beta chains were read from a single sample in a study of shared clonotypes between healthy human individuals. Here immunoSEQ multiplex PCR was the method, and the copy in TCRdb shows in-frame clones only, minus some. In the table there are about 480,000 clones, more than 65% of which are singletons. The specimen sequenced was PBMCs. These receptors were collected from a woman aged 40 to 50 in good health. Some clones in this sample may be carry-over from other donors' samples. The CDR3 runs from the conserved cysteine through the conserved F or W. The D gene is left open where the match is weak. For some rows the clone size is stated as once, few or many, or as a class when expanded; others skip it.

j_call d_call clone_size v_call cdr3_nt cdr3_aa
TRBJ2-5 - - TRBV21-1 TGTGCCAGCAGCAAATCCGAGGGAGGGGATAGTGAGACCCAGTACTTC CASSKSEGGDSETQYF
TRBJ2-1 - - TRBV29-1 TGCAGCGTTGAAGAATCTGGTGTCGAGCAGTTCTTC CSVEESGVEQFF
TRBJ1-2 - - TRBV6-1 TGTGCCAGCAGTGAAAAGGGTATAGCGGTCTATGGCTACACCTTC CASSEKGIAVYGYTF
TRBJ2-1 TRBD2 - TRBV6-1 TGTGCCAGCAGTGAATGGGGGACTAGCGGGATGATGAGCTCCTACAATGAGCAGTTCTTC CASSEWGTSGMMSSYNEQFF
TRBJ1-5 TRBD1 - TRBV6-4 TGTGCCAGCAGCCAGGTACAGGGGGCGAACAATCAGCCCCAGCATTTT CASSQVQGANNQPQHF
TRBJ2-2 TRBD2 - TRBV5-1 TGCGCCAGCACCGGGACTAGTAACACCGGGGAGCTGTTTTTT CASTGTSNTGELFF
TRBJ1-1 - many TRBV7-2 TGTGCCAGCAGCCTTCAGAGTAGGGACACTGAAGCTTTCTTT CASSLQSRDTEAFF
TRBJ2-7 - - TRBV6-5 TGTGCCAGCAGTTCCGGGACACCATCCTACGAGCAGTACTTC CASSSGTPSYEQYF
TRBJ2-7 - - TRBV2 TGTGCCAGCAGTGGGGACCACTACGAGCAGTACTTC CASSGDHYEQYF
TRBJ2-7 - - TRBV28 TGTGCCAGCAGTTTACAGTGGGACAACTACGAGCAGTACTTC CASSLQWDNYEQYF
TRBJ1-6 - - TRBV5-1 TGCGCCAGCAGCTTGTCTTGGGGTGTGTCAGGGAGTAATTCACCCCTCCACTTT CASSLSWGVSGSNSPLHF
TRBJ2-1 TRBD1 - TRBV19 TGTGCCAGTAGTCCCTCCGGGACAGGGGGACTCGGCGGGGTATACAATGAGCAGTTCTTC CASSPSGTGGLGGVYNEQFF
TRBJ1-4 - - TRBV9 TGTGCCAGCAGCGTAGCGATAAATGAAAAACTGTTTTTT CASSVAINEKLFF
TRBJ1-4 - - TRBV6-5 TGTGCCAGCAGGAAATGGGACACCAATGAAAAACTGTTTTTT CASRKWDTNEKLFF
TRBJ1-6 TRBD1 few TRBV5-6 TGTGCCAGCAGCCGTCCCGGGACAGGGAACGTTTCACCCCTCCACTTT CASSRPGTGNVSPLHF
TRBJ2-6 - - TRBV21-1 TGTGCCAGCACCCGCTGGGGCGGGAGGCCGGGTTTGAGAGGGGCCAACGTCCTGACTTTC CASTRWGGRPGLRGANVLTF
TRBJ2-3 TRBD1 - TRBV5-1 TGCGCCAGCAGTCGACAGGGTTCTCTTACAGATACGCAGTATTTT CASSRQGSLTDTQYF
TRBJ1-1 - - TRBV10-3 TGTGCCATCAGCCGGTTCACGTCTTCATCTACAGGGAGGCGCACTGAAGCTTTCTTT CAISRFTSSSTGRRTEAFF
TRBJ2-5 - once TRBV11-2 TGTGCCAGCAGCCCCCCCGCCTCTCCCCAAGAGACCCAGTACTTC CASSPPASPQETQYF
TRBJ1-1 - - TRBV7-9 TGTGCCAGCAGCCCGACAGTTCTCGGGATATATGAAGCTTTCTTT CASSPTVLGIYEAFF
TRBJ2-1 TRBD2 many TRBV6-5 TGTGCCAGCAGATTTAGCGGGACCTACAATGAGCAGTTCTTC CASRFSGTYNEQFF
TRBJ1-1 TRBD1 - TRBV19 TGTGCCAGTAGTAAAGGGACAGGGATTGAATGGACTGAAGCTTTCTTT CASSKGTGIEWTEAFF
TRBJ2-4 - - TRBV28 TGTGCCAGCAGTTTCAGCCTGAGAGCCAAAAACATTCAGTACTTC CASSFSLRAKNIQYF
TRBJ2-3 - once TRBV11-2 TGTGCCAGCAGCCCGCTAGGGGGACTATTCACAGATACGCAGTATTTT CASSPLGGLFTDTQYF
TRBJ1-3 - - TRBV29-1 TGCAGCGCACTCTCTGGAAACACCATATATTTT CSALSGNTIYF
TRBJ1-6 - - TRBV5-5 TGTGCCAGCAGCTTGGTAGGATATAATTCACCCCTCCACTTT CASSLVGYNSPLHF
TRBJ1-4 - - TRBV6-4 TGTGCCAGCAGAGGAGGGCATAAAGAAAATCTTGGTGAAAAACTGTTTTTT CASRGGHKENLGEKLFF
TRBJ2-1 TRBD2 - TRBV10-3 TGTGCCATCAGACTGGGACTAGCGGGGAACAATGAGCAGTTCTTC CAIRLGLAGNNEQFF
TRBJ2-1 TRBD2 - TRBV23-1 TGCGCCAGCAGCAGGCCCCGGGAGGTTAATGAGCAGTTCTTC CASSRPREVNEQFF
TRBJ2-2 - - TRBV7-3 TGTGCCAGCAGCTCGCAGGCGCTGAACACCGGGGAGCTGTTTTTT CASSSQALNTGELFF
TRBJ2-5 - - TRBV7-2 TGTGCCAGCAGCTTAGTTGCCCCCCCTGCAGAGACCCAGTACTTC CASSLVAPPAETQYF
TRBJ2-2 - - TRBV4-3 TGCGCCAGCAGCCAAGATCTACTGAACACCGGGGAGCTGTTTTTT CASSQDLLNTGELFF
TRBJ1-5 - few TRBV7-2 TGTGCCAGCAGCTTAAGGCTCGGCAGAGGTGTCCAGCCCCAGCATTTT CASSLRLGRGVQPQHF
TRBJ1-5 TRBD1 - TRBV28 TGTGCCAGCAGTTTGTGGACAGGGAACCAGCCCCAGCATTTT CASSLWTGNQPQHF
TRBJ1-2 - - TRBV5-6 TGTGCCAGCAGGGTGACAGGATTTGATTATGGCTACACCTTC CASRVTGFDYGYTF
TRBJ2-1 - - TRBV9 TGTGCCAGCAGCGTAGATAACAATGAGCAGTTCTTC CASSVDNNEQFF
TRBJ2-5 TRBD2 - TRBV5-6 TGTGCCAGTTTCTCCCGGCGGCTAGCGGGAGTGGGGAGGGAGACCCAGTACTTC CASFSRRLAGVGRETQYF
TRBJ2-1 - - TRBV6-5 TGTGCCAGCAGTTACGGGGGGAGCTCCTACAATGAGCAGTTCTTC CASSYGGSSYNEQFF
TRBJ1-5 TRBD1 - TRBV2 TGTGCCAGCAGCGGACAGGGAGGGAATCAGCCCCAGCATTTT CASSGQGGNQPQHF
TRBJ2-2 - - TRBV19 TGTGCCAGTAGTATGGGGGTCCTGAACACCGGGGAGCTGTTTTTT CASSMGVLNTGELFF
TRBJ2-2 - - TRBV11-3 TGTGCCAGCAGCTTACTAAACACCGGGGAGCTGTTTTTT CASSLLNTGELFF
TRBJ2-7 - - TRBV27 TGTGCCAGCAGAACTGCCCCTTTAATGGTTTCCGAGCAGTACTTC CASRTAPLMVSEQYF
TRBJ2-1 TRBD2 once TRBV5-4 TGTGCCAGCAGCTTGAAAACTAGCGGGAGGGCGGGAAGATGGAATGAGCAGTTCTTC CASSLKTSGRAGRWNEQFF
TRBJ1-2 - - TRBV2 TGTGCCAGCAGCCTATCTCAGGCTAACTATGGCTACACCTTC CASSLSQANYGYTF
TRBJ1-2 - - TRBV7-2 TGTGCCAGCAGCTTCCGGTCTGGCTATGGCTACACCTTC CASSFRSGYGYTF
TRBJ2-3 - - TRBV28 TGTGCCAGCAGTTTATCGTGGGATACGCAGTATTTT CASSLSWDTQYF
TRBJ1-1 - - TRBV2 TGTGCCAGCAGGGGGGACGAGGGGTACACTGAAGCTTTCTTT CASRGDEGYTEAFF
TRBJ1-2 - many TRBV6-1 TGTGCCAGCAGTGAAGAAGGCGCCAGTAACTATGGCTACACCTTC CASSEEGASNYGYTF
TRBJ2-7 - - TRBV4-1 TGCGCCAGCAGCCAAGAGGTGGGACGGTCCTACGAGCAGTACTTC CASSQEVGRSYEQYF
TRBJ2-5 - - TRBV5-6 TGTGCCAGCAGCTGGGGGATTGAGCAAGAGACCCAGTACTTC CASSWGIEQETQYF
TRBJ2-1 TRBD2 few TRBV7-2 TGTGCCAGCAGCCCCCCCTCCGGACTAGGTTCGGTGCAGTTCTTC CASSPPSGLGSVQFF
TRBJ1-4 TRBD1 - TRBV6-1 TGTGCCAGCAGACAGGGGAGGGCTAATGAAAAACTGTTTTTT CASRQGRANEKLFF
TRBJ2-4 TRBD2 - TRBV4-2 TGTGCCAGCAGCCCCCGGGGAGGGGTCGGGGCCAAAAACATTCAGTACTTC CASSPRGGVGAKNIQYF